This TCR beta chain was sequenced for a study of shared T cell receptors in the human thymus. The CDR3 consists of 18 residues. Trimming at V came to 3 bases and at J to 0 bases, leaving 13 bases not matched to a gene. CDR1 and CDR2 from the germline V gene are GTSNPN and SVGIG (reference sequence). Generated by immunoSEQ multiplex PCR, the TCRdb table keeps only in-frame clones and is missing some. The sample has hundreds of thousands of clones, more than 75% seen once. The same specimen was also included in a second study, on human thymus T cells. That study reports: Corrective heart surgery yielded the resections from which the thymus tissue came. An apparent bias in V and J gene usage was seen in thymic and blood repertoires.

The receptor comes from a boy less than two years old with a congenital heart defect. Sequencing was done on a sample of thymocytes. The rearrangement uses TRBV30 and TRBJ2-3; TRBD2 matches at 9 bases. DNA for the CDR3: TGTGCCTGGAGGATGGGGAAACGACTAGCGGTGAGCACAGATACGCAGTATTTT. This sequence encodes CAWRMGKRLAVSTDTQYF.